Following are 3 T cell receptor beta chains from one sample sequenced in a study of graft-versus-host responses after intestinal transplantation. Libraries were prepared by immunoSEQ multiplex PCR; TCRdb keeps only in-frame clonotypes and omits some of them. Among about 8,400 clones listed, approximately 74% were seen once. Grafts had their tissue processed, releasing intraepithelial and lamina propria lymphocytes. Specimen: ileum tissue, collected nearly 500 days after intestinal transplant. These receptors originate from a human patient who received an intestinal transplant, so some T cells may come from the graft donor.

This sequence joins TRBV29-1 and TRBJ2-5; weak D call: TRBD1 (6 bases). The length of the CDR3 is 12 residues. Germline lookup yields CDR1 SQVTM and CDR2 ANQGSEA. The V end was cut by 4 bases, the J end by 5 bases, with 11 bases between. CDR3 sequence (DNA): TGCAGCGTTGCCAGGGGCTCGGAGACCCAGTACTTC. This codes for CSVARGSETQYF. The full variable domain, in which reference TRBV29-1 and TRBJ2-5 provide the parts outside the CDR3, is SAVISQKPSRDICQRGTSLTIQCQVDSQVTMMFWYRQQPGQSLTLIATANQGSEATYESGFVIDKFPISRPNLTFSTLTVSNMSPEDSSIYLCSVARGSETQYFGPGTRLLVL.

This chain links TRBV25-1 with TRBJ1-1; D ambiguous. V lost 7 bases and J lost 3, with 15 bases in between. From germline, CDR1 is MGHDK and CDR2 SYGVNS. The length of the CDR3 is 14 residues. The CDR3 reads CASNSGWGHTEAFF. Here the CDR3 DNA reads TGTGCCAGCAATTCGGGTTGGGGTCACACTGAAGCTTTCTTT. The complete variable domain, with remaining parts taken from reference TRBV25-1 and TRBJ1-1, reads EADIYQTPRYLVIGTGKKITLECSQTMGHDKMYWYQQDPGMELHLIHYSYGVNSTEKGDLSSESTVSRIRTEHFPLTLESARPSHTSQYLCASNSGWGHTEAFFGQGTRLTVV.

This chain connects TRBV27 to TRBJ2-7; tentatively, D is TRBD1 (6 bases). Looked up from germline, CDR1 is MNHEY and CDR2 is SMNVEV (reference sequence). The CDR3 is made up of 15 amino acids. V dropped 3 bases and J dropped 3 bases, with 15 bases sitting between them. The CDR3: CASSFTNRVYYEQYF. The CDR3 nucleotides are TGTGCCAGCAGTTTCACCAACAGGGTGTACTACGAGCAGTACTTC.